This TCR beta chain was sequenced during a study of beta chain features in type 1 diabetes. Study in general: When patients were set against healthy donors, age, gender and cell yields were similar. All samples combined gave 107,917,701 sorted cells for examination.

There are 18 residues in the CDR3. V shed 5 bases, J shed 4 bases, and the junction held 9 bases outside the gene matches. CDR1 is SEHNR and CDR2 is FQNEAQ in the germline V gene (reference sequence). Whole-study findings and limits: Moderate yet significant TCRB CDR3 shortening was seen in Type 1 diabetes patients in all four CD4+ subsets.

Every isolated RNA sample was fully reverse transcribed, so sequencing captured expressed TCRB transcripts. Generated by immunoSEQ multiplex PCR, the TCRdb table keeps only in-frame clones and is missing some. This table holds some 47,000 clones, around 40% found once. To note about this clone: Its target is not known.

The sequence came from a man aged 25 to 40 with type 1 diabetes. The material sequenced was stem cell memory CD4+ T cells from blood. The chain links TRBV7-9 to TRBJ2-2; 14 positions match TRBD2. This chain's CDR3 is CASSSIPGLAGVTGELFF. CDR3 DNA: TGTGCCAGCAGCAGCATTCCGGGACTAGCGGGAGTCACCGGGGAGCTGTTTTTT.